Listed below are T cell receptor beta chains from one sample, sequenced in a study of early T cells in non-severe SARS-CoV-2 infection. TCRdb redid the calling of the 5' RACE reads with MiXCR, one entry per CDR3 protein. There are 50,000 or so distinct CDR3 sequences in the sample; approximately 12% occur only once, and approximately 10% lies in the top ten. Sequencing was carried out using whole blood. Source of these receptors: an adult who was a healthcare worker with PCR-confirmed SARS-CoV-2 infection or an uninfected control (not recorded which). The CDR3 runs from the conserved cysteine through the conserved F or W. D genes are given only for firm matches. A row's size may be missing; if present it is once, few, many or a size class.

clone_size j_call v_call d_call cdr3_length cdr3_nt cdr3_aa
many TRBJ2-1 TRBV19 TRBD2 15 TGTGCCAGTAGGACTCTAGCGGGGGTCTACAATGAGCAGTTCTTC CASRTLAGVYNEQFF
many TRBJ1-5 TRBV28 TRBD1 16 TGTGCCAGCAGTTTAGAGGGACAGCGACCGTTTCAGCCCCAGCATTTT CASSLEGQRPFQPQHF
many TRBJ2-2 TRBV20-1 NA 16 TGCAGTGCTAGAGATAGAGGCCAGGGAAACACCGGGGAGCTGTTTTTT CSARDRGQGNTGELFF
many TRBJ2-1 TRBV12-3/TRBV12-4 NA 16 TGTGCCAGCAGTCCCTTATCGGCGAAAGCCTACAATGAGCAGTTCTTC CASSPLSAKAYNEQFF
NA TRBJ2-7 TRBV29-1 NA 14 TGCAGCGTTGTGAGAGGGGGGCAGACCTACGAGCAGTACTTC CSVVRGGQTYEQYF
NA TRBJ1-1 TRBV10-2 NA 11 TGCGCCAGCAGTGTGGGGACAGAAGCTTTCTTT CASSVGTEAFF
few TRBJ1-4 TRBV20-1 NA 14 TGCAGTGCCTTCCCCCCAGGCCATAATGAAAAACTGTTTTTT CSAFPPGHNEKLFF
many TRBJ2-7 TRBV10-3 NA 14 TGTGCCATCAGTGATCCCGGGGAGTCCTACGAGCAGTACTTC CAISDPGESYEQYF
many TRBJ2-7 TRBV5-6 NA 14 TGTGCCAGCAGCCCCACAGGGTGGGAGCGGGAGCAGTACTTC CASSPTGWEREQYF
NA TRBJ2-7 TRBV7-9 NA 12 TGTGCCAGCAGCTTAGTCCGGTGGGAGCAGTACTTC CASSLVRWEQYF
few TRBJ1-5 TRBV19 NA 17 TGTGCCAGTAGTCCTCCCCGGGACGATGGTAGCAATCAGCCCCAGCATTTT CASSPPRDDGSNQPQHF
NA TRBJ1-1 TRBV10-2 NA 14 TGCGCCAGCACCGAACAGGGTCAATACACTGAAGCTTTCTTT CASTEQGQYTEAFF
NA TRBJ1-2 TRBV2 NA 11 TGTGCCAGTTCAGGGATGCGCGGCTACACCTTC CASSGMRGYTF
NA TRBJ2-7 TRBV29-1 NA 12 TGCAGCGTTGGGTTATCGACCTACGAGCAGTACTTC CSVGLSTYEQYF
NA TRBJ2-1 TRBV2 NA 13 TGTGCCAGCACCAGCCTCCTAGCTAGTGAGCAGTTCTTC CASTSLLASEQFF
NA TRBJ2-7 TRBV29-1 TRBD2 12 TGCAGCGTTGAACGGACTAGCGGGAGGGAGGACTTC CSVERTSGREDF
NA TRBJ2-7 TRBV12-3/TRBV12-4 NA 15 TGTGCCAGCAGTTTAGGTGACGCGACCTCCTACGAGCAGTACTTC CASSLGDATSYEQYF
NA TRBJ1-1 TRBV10-3 TRBD1 14 TGTGCCAGCAAAGCCGGGACAGCGAACACTGAAGCTTTCTTT CASKAGTANTEAFF
NA TRBJ2-3 TRBV28 NA 14 TGTGCCAGCAGCCCTTCCCTAGGTTGGGAGACGCAGTATTTT CASSPSLGWETQYF
NA TRBJ2-1 TRBV29-1 TRBD1 12 TGCAGCGTTGACCTAACGGGACAGGGCCAGTTCTTC CSVDLTGQGQFF
few TRBJ1-2 TRBV28 NA 11 TGTGCCAGCAGGGGTTTCGTGGGCTACACCTTC CASRGFVGYTF
many TRBJ2-7 TRBV12-3/TRBV12-4 TRBD2 15 TGTGCCAGCAGTTTACCTAGCGGGCGACCTTACGAGCAGTACTTC CASSLPSGRPYEQYF
many TRBJ2-7 TRBV4-2 NA 13 TGTGCCAGCAGCCAAGAGAGGCGGAGCGAGCAGTACTTC CASSQERRSEQYF
many TRBJ1-1 TRBV3-1 NA 14 TGTGCCAGCAGCCAAGGTAGGGGGAGGACTGAAGCTTTCTTT CASSQGRGRTEAFF
NA TRBJ2-5 TRBV12-5 TRBD2 16 TGTGCTAGTGGTTTGGGACTAGCGTCCATGCGAGAGACCCAGTACTTC CASGLGLASMRETQYF
NA TRBJ2-7 TRBV10-3 NA 12 TGTGCCATCAGAGGGGAATCCTACGAGCAGTACTTC CAIRGESYEQYF
many TRBJ2-5 TRBV5-5 NA 15 TGTGCCAGCAGCTTGGCGGGGGGCCTTCAAGAGACCCAGTACTTC CASSLAGGLQETQYF
many TRBJ2-7 TRBV7-2 NA 13 TGTGCCAGCAGCTTAGTGTTAGCCTACGAGCAGTACTTC CASSLVLAYEQYF
few TRBJ2-5 TRBV27 NA 13 TGTGCCAACCCGGACAGAGACAAAGAGACCCAGTACTTC CANPDRDKETQYF
many TRBJ1-6 TRBV7-9 TRBD1 14 TGTGCCAGCAACGGACAGGGGGCGGGTTCACCCCTCCACTTT CASNGQGAGSPLHF
many TRBJ2-1 TRBV12-3/TRBV12-4 TRBD1 15 TGTGCCAGCAGTGTGACAGGGGGCGGAATCAATGAGCAGTTCTTC CASSVTGGGINEQFF